Listed below are T cell receptor beta chains from one sample, sequenced in a study of shared clonotypes between healthy human individuals. Assay: immunoSEQ multiplex PCR; the TCRdb copy retains only in-frame clones and omits some. The sample includes over a million clones, more than 65% seen only once; the top ten take nearly 1.5%. Source material: memory CD4+ T cells sorted from blood. The receptors originated from a man younger than 30 in good health. CDR3s include the opening cysteine and the closing phenylalanine or tryptophan. Each record gives: J gene, D gene, clone size, V gene, CDR3 DNA, CDR3 protein. A D gene is named only where the DNA matches it firmly. The size field is filled for only some rows; it gives once, few, many or a size class.

TRBJ2-5,TRBD2,few,TRBV5-4,TGTGCCAGCAGCTTGAGAAGCGGGAGGTACCAAGAGACCCAGTACTTC,CASSLRSGRYQETQYF
TRBJ2-7,TRBD1,.,TRBV7-2,TGTGCCAGCAGCTTAGTCGGGACAGATTCCTACGAGCAGTACTTC,CASSLVGTDSYEQYF
TRBJ2-7,TRBD2,once,TRBV5-8,TGTGCCAGCAGCCCTCCGGGACTAGCGGGAAATTACGAGCAGTACTTC,CASSPPGLAGNYEQYF
TRBJ2-7,TRBD2,.,TRBV25-1,TGTGCCAGCAGTGGCTCGAACGCTACTAGCGGGAGAGGGGAGCAGTACTTC,CASSGSNATSGRGEQYF
TRBJ1-2,.,.,TRBV28,TGTGCCAGCACTGAGGCCTCCTGGGGTGGCTACACCTTC,CASTEASWGGYTF
TRBJ1-5,.,.,TRBV5-1,TGCGCCAGCAGCTTGGACGGACACCCCAATCAGCCCCAGCATTTT,CASSLDGHPNQPQHF
TRBJ2-7,.,.,TRBV19,TGTGCCAGTACCCCCGGCAGTAGAAGCTACGAGCAGTACTTC,CASTPGSRSYEQYF
TRBJ2-7,.,.,TRBV5-1,TGCGCCAGCCGACGGGCTGAGCCCTACGAGCAGTACTTC,CASRRAEPYEQYF
TRBJ2-6,TRBD1,few,TRBV7-2,TGTGCCAGCAGCCCAGACAGGGCTGGGGCCAACGTCCTGACTTTC,CASSPDRAGANVLTF
TRBJ2-2,TRBD2,.,TRBV30,TGTGCCTGGCGGTCGGCGGGAGGGCCGACGTCCGGGGAGCTGTTTTTT,CAWRSAGGPTSGELFF
TRBJ2-1,.,.,TRBV6-5,TGTGCCAGCAGTCAGGGAAATGAGCAGTTCTTC,CASSQGNEQFF
TRBJ2-1,TRBD2,few,TRBV7-6,TGTGCCAGCAGCTCGGGACTAGCGGGAATAGGCGAGCAGTTCTTC,CASSSGLAGIGEQFF
TRBJ2-7,TRBD2,.,TRBV19,TGTGCCAGTAGAAAAAATAGCGGGGAATCTTACGAGCAGTACTTC,CASRKNSGESYEQYF
TRBJ2-7,.,few,TRBV28,TGTGCCAGCAGTTTTCACAGGGTTAGCTCCTACGAGCAGTACTTC,CASSFHRVSSYEQYF
TRBJ1-1,.,.,TRBV6-4,TGTGCCAGCAGTACTCAACCGGGGGGGGTCGCTGAAGCTTTCTTT,CASSTQPGGVAEAFF
TRBJ2-5,.,.,TRBV10-3,TGTGCCATCACGGACAACCTGCAAGAGACCCAGTACTTC,CAITDNLQETQYF
TRBJ2-3,TRBD2,.,TRBV10-2,TGCGCCAGCATCAGAACTAGCGGGGGGCTGACAGATACGCAGTATTTT,CASIRTSGGLTDTQYF
TRBJ1-5,TRBD1,.,TRBV28,TGTGCCAGCAGCTACAGGGGTTGGGGCGATCAGCCCCAGCATTTT,CASSYRGWGDQPQHF
TRBJ2-5,TRBD1,once,TRBV2,TGTGCCAGCACCTTGGACAGGGTTCGGCAAGAGACCCAGTACTTC,CASTLDRVRQETQYF
TRBJ1-6,.,few,TRBV25-1,TGTGCCAGCAGTTTTAGTGGAGGGAATTCACCCCTCCACTTT,CASSFSGGNSPLHF
TRBJ2-1,.,.,TRBV5-1,TGCGCCAGCAGCCCCGGGACCCAGCGTCGTGAGCAGTTCTTC,CASSPGTQRREQFF
TRBJ1-2,.,.,TRBV18,TGTGCCAGCTCACCAACAAATAGTGGGCTGTATGGCTACACCTTC,CASSPTNSGLYGYTF
TRBJ1-1,TRBD1,.,TRBV5-1,TGCGCCAGCTCTTGGGACAGGGGCACTGAAGCTTTCTTT,CASSWDRGTEAFF
TRBJ2-5,.,few,TRBV2,TGTGCCAGCCGGGGCGGGATCGAGACCCAGTACTTC,CASRGGIETQYF
TRBJ1-5,TRBD1,.,TRBV19,TGTGCCAGTAGTACCAGTCCCGGGACAGGGGTCGGGACTCAGCCCCAGCATTTT,CASSTSPGTGVGTQPQHF
TRBJ1-1,.,many,TRBV30,TGTGCCTGGAGGGAAGGGAGAACTGAAGCTTTCTTT,CAWREGRTEAFF
TRBJ2-1,.,once,TRBV6-4,TGTGCCAGCAGTGAGGAGTCCCTAGTCGATGAGCAGTTCTTC,CASSEESLVDEQFF
TRBJ1-2,.,.,TRBV11-3,TGTGCCAGCAGCCGGAGGCGAAGCTCGCACAACTATGGCTACACCTTC,CASSRRRSSHNYGYTF
TRBJ2-5,TRBD2,few,TRBV4-1,TGCGCCAGCAGCCAGATAGCGGGGCCCACTCGGGAGACCCAGTACTTC,CASSQIAGPTRETQYF
TRBJ2-5,.,few,TRBV5-4,TGTGCCAGCAGCTTGGCCAGCGGGCGGGGAGAGACCCAGTACTTC,CASSLASGRGETQYF
TRBJ2-5,TRBD1,few,TRBV5-6,TGTGCCAGCAGCTTGGGCAGGGGGAGCCAAGAGACCCAGTACTTC,CASSLGRGSQETQYF
TRBJ2-1,TRBD1,few,TRBV5-1,TGCGCCAGCAGCTTGGGGGACAGGAATAATGAGCAGTTCTTC,CASSLGDRNNEQFF
TRBJ2-7,.,.,TRBV5-6,TGTGCCAGCAGCTTGATTGGGGGGGACAGCTACGAGCAGTACTTC,CASSLIGGDSYEQYF
TRBJ2-7,TRBD1,.,TRBV5-4,TGTGCCAGCAGCCCGGACAGGGGGTACAACGAGCAGTACTTC,CASSPDRGYNEQYF
TRBJ2-7,TRBD1,.,TRBV5-4,TGTGCCAGCAGCCCGACAGGGGGGACCTACGAGCAGTACTTC,CASSPTGGTYEQYF
TRBJ2-3,.,.,TRBV7-9,TGTGCCAGCAGCTTTGAGGGGTTTACTGATACGCAGTATTTT,CASSFEGFTDTQYF
TRBJ2-7,TRBD1,.,TRBV7-9,TGTGCCAGCAGCCTGACCGGGACAGGGGCCTACGAGCAGTACTTC,CASSLTGTGAYEQYF
TRBJ1-3,.,.,TRBV2,TGTGCCAGCAGGGCGGGCGCCCCGGAGGGAAACACCATATATTTT,CASRAGAPEGNTIYF
TRBJ1-5,.,.,TRBV28,TGTGCCAGCAGTTGGGGGGGGCAGCCCCAGCATTTT,CASSWGGQPQHF
TRBJ2-3,.,.,TRBV19,TGTGCCAGTAGGTCGACAGGTAATACAGATACGCAGTATTTT,CASRSTGNTDTQYF
TRBJ2-3,.,.,TRBV9,TGTGCCAGCAGCGTAGCCGGCTCAGCTAGCACAGATACGCAGTATTTT,CASSVAGSASTDTQYF
TRBJ1-1,.,.,TRBV18,TGTGCCAGCTCATATACAGGTGTCGCTTTCTTT,CASSYTGVAFF
TRBJ2-3,TRBD2,.,TRBV7-9,TGTGCCAGCAGCCGGACAGCGGGGGTGAGCACAGATACGCAGTATTTT,CASSRTAGVSTDTQYF
TRBJ2-7,TRBD1,.,TRBV9,TGTGCCAGCAGCGCCGGACAGGGTGGTTTCCACGAGCAGTACTTC,CASSAGQGGFHEQYF
TRBJ2-5,.,.,TRBV11-3,TGTGCCAGCAGCTTACAGCAGGGCCAAGAGACCCAGTACTTC,CASSLQQGQETQYF
TRBJ2-7,TRBD1,.,TRBV18,TGTGCCAGCTCAACGGGGACAGGGGCCTACGAGCAGTACTTC,CASSTGTGAYEQYF